This T cell receptor (beta chain) was sequenced in a study of T-cell reconstitution after alpha-beta-depleted transplantation in children. Points from the study as a whole: Several patients had high TCRbeta diversity at day 60; it came from surviving recipient T cells and thymic progenitors. Several hundred graft clones that had expanded were reportedly the source of alpha-beta T cells about two months after transplant. Among T cells one year after transplant, newly produced cells accounted for most counts and diversity.

Many counts were recorded for this clonotype. The antigen remains unidentified. Germline loops: CDR1 SGHAT, CDR2 FQNNGV. J gave up 12 bases and V 0 bases, and 8 bases lay outside the gene matches. This CDR3 spans 14 amino acids. Unique molecular identifiers were used in preparing the TCRbeta library. From the PCR reads, TCRdb called clonotypes with MiXCR, one entry per CDR3 protein. Of fewer than 250,000 distinct CDR3 sequences listed, around 8% were seen once; the top ten hold 5% to 7%. The sequenced sample was PBMCs, mostly from graft donor cells, obtained 180 days after TCRalphabeta/CD19-depleted stem cell transplant. The chain recombines TRBV11-2 with TRBJ2-1; 7 nucleotides agree with TRBD2. This receptor was obtained from a male patient under 18 who had a stem cell transplant for acute lymphoblastic leukemia, so the T cells may come from the graft donor. The chain's CDR3 is CASSLDGVGEGQFF. For the CDR3, the DNA is TGTGCCAGCAGCTTAGATGGGGTTGGGGAGGGGCAGTTCTTC.